This T cell receptor (beta chain) was sequenced during a study of blood T cell repertoires in COVID-19. Across the whole study: The samples span acute and convalescent COVID-19 from the United States, Italy and Spain. In each case, the material was cDNA or gDNA derived from T cells, B-cell-depleted T cells, or PBMCs.

Authors' analysis steps: Amplifying reference gene primers gave estimates of nucleated cell counts. TCRdb keeps only in-frame clones here, not all; method: immunoSEQ multiplex PCR. The V and J calls and clone size were taken over from that table, and D and trimming were inferred from the DNA. Among approximately 240,000 clones, approximately 84% were seen once, and the ten largest hold 2% to 2.5%. CDR3 length: 16 amino acids. CDR1 and CDR2 from the germline V gene are LGHDT and YNNKEL (reference sequence). V was pared by 1 base and J by 4 bases, with 7 bases of the junction left unmatched. The TCR was taken from a woman aged 60 to 75 with acute or convalescent COVID-19. Sequencing was done on a sample of peripheral blood. V is TRBV3-1 (or the pseudogene TRBV3-2) and J is TRBJ1-3; the match to TRBD1 covers 7 bases. CDR3 DNA: TGTGCCAGCAGCCAAGTCCAGGGGGTGTCCGGAAACACCATATATTTT. It translates to CASSQVQGVSGNTIYF.